The present T cell receptor beta chain was sequenced within a study of identifying expanded T cells in peripheral blood. Study-level findings and limits: Variance in clone template counts between roughly two-week samples significantly increased with total template count across all healthy donors.

The CDR3 has 15 amino acids. The germline V gene has CDR1 MDHEN and CDR2 SYDVKM. V lost 5 bases to trimming and J lost 1 base, with 14 bases between them. The data were produced by immunoSEQ multiplex PCR, yet TCRdb's version contains in-frame clones alone and is incomplete. Among some 54,000 clones listed, 82% were seen once. Note on this clone: As yet, its antigen is unknown.

This sequence originates from a person aged 18 to 75 in good health. Specimen: blood. The J gene is TRBJ1-1, the V gene TRBV28; the D is unclear. The CDR3, as DNA: TGTGCCAGCAGTGCAGTAGGAGGTTGGAACACTGAAGCTTTCTTT. Its translation is CASSAVGGWNTEAFF.